This T cell receptor beta chain was found in a study of beta chain features in type 1 diabetes. Points from the study as a whole: Within the patient group, naive, central memory and Treg TCRB repertoires appeared more similar to each other than within healthy donors. Shorter TCRB CDR3s, moderately but significantly so, marked every one of the four CD4+ subsets in Type 1 diabetes patients.

Naive, central memory, regulatory and stem cell-like memory cells within the CD4+ compartment were sorted using CD45RO/CCR7/CD25/CD127/CD95/CD27. V was clipped by 1 base and J by 3 bases, with 8 bases between them. Germline V lookup: CDR1 SGDLS, CDR2 YYNGEE. The CDR3 covers 14 residues. TCRB transcripts that were expressed got sequenced, as all of the isolated RNA had been reverse transcribed. Repertoires were generated with immunoSEQ multiplex PCR, while TCRdb's copy carries only in-frame clones and drops some. The sample has around 130,000 clones, roughly 17% seen once. There are a few counts of this clone. Its antigen is currently unknown.

This sequence joins TRBV9 and TRBJ1-3; D remains unclear. Specimen: central memory CD4+ T cells from blood. The sequence came from a man aged 25-45 years with type 1 diabetes. CDR3 sequence: CASSVNQIGNTIYF. The CDR3 nucleotides are TGTGCCAGCAGCGTAAACCAGATTGGAAACACCATATATTTT.